This entry features one T cell receptor beta chain sequence. CDR3 length equals 13 residues. Germline V gene sequence: CDR1 SNHLY, CDR2 FYNNEI. The V and J ends lost 7 bases and 4 bases, in that order; junction bases with no gene match: 4. The sample originates from a study of blood T cell repertoires in COVID-19. The repertoire was sequenced with immunoSEQ multiplex PCR; TCRdb's copy has only in-frame clones and lacks some. In the table there are about 280,000 clones, approximately 91% of which are singletons. The source of this sequence is a woman in her twenties or thirties who had recovered from COVID-19. Sequencing was performed on PBMCs or T cells enriched from blood (not recorded which). The chain combines TRBV2 with TRBJ2-4; 7 nucleotides line up with TRBD1. The CDR3 protein is CASKGTVKNIQYF. The CDR3 DNA reads as TGTGCCAGCAAGGGGACAGTAAAAAACATTCAGTACTTC.